Below are 25 T cell receptor beta chains sequenced from a single sample in a study of blood T cell repertoires in COVID-19. This table comes from immunoSEQ multiplex PCR, and its TCRdb copy is limited to in-frame clones, with some not included. The repertoire holds hundreds of thousands of clones, with about nine tenths as singletons. Sequenced: peripheral blood. These receptors were collected from a woman under 40 with active or convalescent COVID-19.

This clone was observed once. The chain is built from TRBV10-3 and TRBJ2-3; TRBD2 aligns across 11 bases. Germline loops: CDR1 ENHRY, CDR2 SYGVKD. J gave up 12 bases and V 6 bases, and 5 bases lay outside the gene matches. The CDR3 is 12 residues long. The CDR3 sequence is CAISSLAGVQYF. The CDR3 nucleotides read TGTGCCATCAGCTCACTAGCGGGGGTTCAGTATTTT.

The J gene is TRBJ1-5, the V gene TRBV6-6; 10 nucleotides agree with TRBD1. Trimming at V came to 5 bases and at J to 7 bases, leaving 5 bases not matched to a gene. The CDR3 spans 14 residues. CDR1 MNHNY and CDR2 SVGAGI come from the germline V gene (reference sequence). DNA of the CDR3: TGTGCCAGCAGTCGACAGGGGGCAAGGCAGCCCCAGCATTTT. This gives the protein CASSRQGARQPQHF.

The chain uses TRBV15 and TRBJ2-2, with 8 bases that match TRBD2. V was pared by 3 bases and J by 0 bases, with 6 bases of the junction left unmatched. Germline assignment: CDR1 LNHNV and CDR2 YYDKDF (reference sequence). This CDR3 spans 17 amino acids. The CDR3 loop is CATSSGRGGPNTGELFF. The CDR3 DNA follows: TGTGCCACCAGCAGTGGTCGGGGGGGGCCGAACACCGGGGAGCTGTTTTTT.

The chain has TRBV25-1 and TRBJ2-3, with 8 bases fitting TRBD2. V lost 1 base and J lost 1; bases outside the gene matches: 4. This CDR3 region has 16 residues. Per germline, CDR1 MGHDK and CDR2 SYGVNS. DNA for the CDR3: TGTGCCAGCAGTGAATTGCGGGGGGCCGGCACAGATACGCAGTATTTT. This codes for CASSELRGAGTDTQYF.

The V and J genes are TRBV25-1 and TRBJ1-2, with 7 bases lining up with TRBD1. This CDR3 has 13 amino acids. With V trimmed by 8 bases and J by 6 bases, 9 bases remained unmatched. The V gene's germline CDR1 is MGHDK and CDR2 SYGVNS. This CDR3 reads CASEGGAAHGYTF. The CDR3 DNA sequence: TGTGCCAGCGAAGGGGGCGCTGCTCATGGCTACACCTTC.

V gene TRBV5-1 combines with J gene TRBJ2-1, with D tentatively TRBD2 (7 bases). The CDR3 sequence is 13 residues long. V gave up 9 bases and J gave up 5 bases, with 15 bases separating them. Germline V gene lookup returns CDR1 SGHRS and CDR2 YFSETQ. The CDR3 region has the DNA TGCGCCACCAAGGGGGGGCCGGACAATGAGCAGTTCTTC. This sequence encodes CATKGGPDNEQFF.

V usage is TRBV4-1 and J usage is TRBJ1-6, with D unclear. V shed 3 bases and J shed 7 bases, with 16 bases lying between them. Germline CDR1 is MGHRA and CDR2 is YSYEKL. The length of the CDR3 is 16 residues. The CDR3 nucleotides are TGCGCCAGCAGCCAGATTAGTCCTCGTGAAAATTCACCCCTCCACTTT. Its translation: CASSQISPRENSPLHF.

The chain uses TRBV12-5 and TRBJ2-3; weak D call: TRBD2 (6 bases). CDR1 is LGHNT, CDR2 FRNRAP, per germline. This CDR3 contains 17 residues. Trimming shortened V by 7 bases and J by 0 bases, and 20 bases separated the two germline ends. The CDR3 nucleotides are TGTGCTAGTGCCTCACCGTGGGGGGAGGCTAGCACAGATACGCAGTATTTT. The encoded protein is CASASPWGEASTDTQYF.

The J gene is TRBJ2-5, the V gene TRBV4-1; 12 nucleotides line up with TRBD2. Germline CDR1 reads MGHRA; CDR2 reads YSYEKL. There are 20 residues in the CDR3. V lost 5 bases and J lost 0; bases outside the gene matches: 16. This CDR3 is CASSNGGLAGTPPYQETQYF. CDR3 nucleotide sequence: TGCGCCAGCAGCAACGGAGGACTAGCGGGGACTCCCCCGTACCAAGAGACCCAGTACTTC.

The table lists this clone with many counts. This sequence joins TRBV6-5 and TRBJ1-5, with 9 bases matching TRBD1. The CDR3 length is 16 residues. After removal of 5 bases from V and 7 bases from J, the junction contained 12 bases not matched to a gene. Germline loops: CDR1 MNHEY, CDR2 SVGAGI. CDR3 sequence (DNA): TGTGCCAGCAGTAACTTACCGGGACAGGGATCCCAGCCCCAGCATTTT. Protein: CASSNLPGQGSQPQHF.

CDR3 sequence reads: CASSQDPSQRGIFYNEQFF. The CDR3, as DNA: TGCGCCAGCAGCCAAGATCCCTCCCAGCGGGGAATCTTTTACAATGAGCAGTTCTTC. This chain links TRBV4-1 with TRBJ2-1, with 7 bases lining up with TRBD2. The CDR3 totals 19 residues. Per germline, CDR1 MGHRA and CDR2 YSYEKL. The trim removed 0 bases at V and 4 bases at J, leaving 15 bases unmatched.

The V gene is TRBV15, the J gene TRBJ1-2; the D is unclear. Per germline, CDR1 LNHNV and CDR2 YYDKDF (reference sequence). The CDR3 covers 12 residues. Trimming took 4 bases from V and 4 from J, leaving 7 bases between them. The CDR3 is CATSTESYGYTF. CDR3 bases: TGTGCCACCAGCACGGAGAGCTATGGCTACACCTTC. Complete variable domain (other parts from reference TRBV15 and TRBJ1-2): DAMVIQNPRYQVTQFGKPVTLSCSQTLNHNVMYWYQQKSSQAPKLLFHYYDKDFNNEADTPDNFQSRRPNTSFCFLDIRSPGLGDTAMYLCATSTESYGYTFGSGTRLTVV.

This chain links TRBV27 with TRBJ2-3, with 7 bases lining up with TRBD1. Per germline, CDR1 MNHEY and CDR2 SMNVEV (reference sequence). Germline trimming cut 2 bases from V and 1 base from J; bases unmatched to any gene: 9. This CDR3 has 17 amino acids. CDR3 sequence: CASSLRGGRGRTDTQYF. The CDR3 nucleotides are TGTGCCAGCAGTTTAAGAGGGGGCAGGGGACGCACAGATACGCAGTATTTT.

This chain connects TRBV11-3 to TRBJ2-1, with 11 bases aligning to TRBD2. The V gene end was trimmed by 5 bases and the J gene end by 9 bases; junction bases not matched to a gene: 6. Germline CDR1 reads SGHNT; CDR2 reads YENEEA. The CDR3 runs 14 residues. The CDR3 DNA reads as TGTGCCAGCAGCCCGACTAGCGGGAAAGGTGAGCAGTTCTTC. Its protein is CASSPTSGKGEQFF. Looking up the rest from reference TRBV11-3 and TRBJ2-1 gives the full variable domain: EAGVVQSPRYKIIEKKQPVAFWCNPISGHNTLYWYLQNLGQGPELLIRYENEEAVDDSQLPKDRFSAERLKGVDSTLKIQPAELGDSAVYLCASSPTSGKGEQFFGPGTRLTVL.

The chain has TRBV25-1 and TRBJ1-1, with no clear D. V was cut by 4 bases and J by 5 bases, with 14 bases left in between. Germline V gives CDR1 MGHDK, CDR2 SYGVNS. CDR3 size: 14 residues. The CDR3 reads CASSGDIFKTEAFF. The CDR3 DNA is TGTGCCAGCAGTGGTGACATATTCAAAACTGAAGCTTTCTTT. The full variable domain, its missing parts supplied by reference TRBV25-1 and TRBJ1-1, is EADIYQTPRYLVIGTGKKITLECSQTMGHDKMYWYQQDPGMELHLIHYSYGVNSTEKGDLSSESTVSRIRTEHFPLTLESARPSHTSQYLCASSGDIFKTEAFFGQGTRLTVV.

The chain is built from TRBV29-1 and TRBJ1-1, with unresolved D. Germline CDR1 SQVTM, CDR2 ANQGSEA. The CDR3 runs 11 residues. The V end was cut by 7 bases, the J end by 0 bases, with 6 bases between. Written as DNA, the CDR3 is TGCAGCGGACTATTGAACACTGAAGCTTTCTTT. It codes for CSGLLNTEAFF.

This rearrangement joins TRBV6-5 to TRBJ1-5; possible D gene TRBD1, 5 bases. This CDR3 spans 13 amino acids. The germline CDR1 and CDR2 sequences are MNHEY and SVGAGI. V lost 5 bases, J lost 7 bases, and 12 bases lay in between. The CDR3 DNA reads as TGTGCCAGCAGTAGGGGTAATGGGCAGCCCCAGCATTTT. It encodes CASSRGNGQPQHF.

V usage is TRBV11-2 and J usage is TRBJ1-1; the D gene is possibly TRBD1 (5 bases). The CDR3 has 17 amino acids. With 2 bases removed from V and 2 bases from J, the gap between germline ends came to 18 bases. Germline V gene lookup returns CDR1 SGHAT and CDR2 FQNNGV. The CDR3 protein is CASSLRGREELNTEAFF. CDR3 in DNA: TGTGCCAGCAGCTTAAGGGGCAGGGAGGAGCTCAACACTGAAGCTTTCTTT.

The chain is built from TRBV25-1 and TRBJ2-7; D is possibly TRBD1 (6 bases). CDR3 size: 14 residues. CDR1 is MGHDK, CDR2 SYGVNS, per germline. V dropped 5 bases and J dropped 1 base, with 12 bases sitting between them. The CDR3 loop reads CASSLGALSYEQYF. In nucleotides, the CDR3 is TGTGCCAGCAGTCTGGGGGCTTTATCCTACGAGCAGTACTTC.

The genes are TRBV18 and TRBJ2-7, with TRBD1 matching 8 bases. The CDR3 is made up of 15 amino acids. Trimming cost V 3 bases and J 0 bases; bases outside gene matches: 4. Per germline, CDR1 KGHSH and CDR2 LQKENI. This CDR3 is CASSPTGVLSYEQYF. CDR3 nucleotides: TGTGCCAGCTCACCGACAGGGGTCCTCTCCTACGAGCAGTACTTC.

The rearrangement links TRBV5-1 to TRBJ1-2; 8 positions agree with TRBD1. V lost 5 bases to trimming and J lost 8 bases; unmatched junction nucleotides: 14. Germline CDR1 SGHRS, CDR2 YFSETQ. CDR3 length: 15 amino acids. The CDR3, as DNA: TGCGCCAGCAGTCCGGACAGGGAAGGCCCCCGGGGCTACACCTTC. It translates to CASSPDREGPRGYTF.

V gene TRBV6-6 combines with J gene TRBJ2-7, with 7 nucleotides matching TRBD1. This CDR3 has 15 amino acids. V dropped 6 bases and J dropped 3; count of bases not matched to a gene: 11. Germline V gene sequence: CDR1 MNHNY, CDR2 SVGAGI (reference sequence). CDR3 sequence reads: CASRDMTGTDYEQYF. CDR3 sequence (DNA): TGTGCCAGCAGAGATATGACCGGGACAGACTACGAGCAGTACTTC.

The chain recombines TRBV2 with TRBJ1-1, with 7 bases lining up with TRBD1. Germline CDR1 and CDR2: SNHLY and FYNNEI. The CDR3 runs to 14 residues. J lost 0 bases, V lost 8 bases, and 6 bases had no gene match. The CDR3 DNA is TGTGCCAGCCCCCGCAGGGGGGTGAACACTGAAGCTTTCTTT. Its translation: CASPRRGVNTEAFF.

The V call is TRBV14, the J call TRBJ1-6; TRBD1 agrees at 7 bases. After removal of 10 bases from V and 9 bases from J, the junction contained 9 bases not matched to a gene. Germline CDR1 and CDR2: SGHDN and FVKESK. CDR3 size: 13 residues. For the CDR3, the DNA is TGTGCCACCTCGACAGGGTTATTTTCACCCCTCCACTTT. It is translated as CATSTGLFSPLHF. Based on the CDR3 plus reference TRBV14 and TRBJ1-6, the full variable domain is EAGVTQFPSHSVIEKGQTVTLRCDPISGHDNLYWYRRVMGKEIKFLLHFVKESKQDESGMPNNRFLAERTGGTYSTLKVQPAELEDSGVYFCATSTGLFSPLHFGNGTRLTVT.

This sequence joins TRBV11-3 and TRBJ2-7, with D hard to call. CDR3 length equals 13 residues. Germline V CDR1 and CDR2: SGHNT, YENEEA. Between the trimmed V and J ends, which lost 0 bases and 7 bases, there was a span of 10 bases. The CDR3: CASSLDPDQEQYF. The CDR3, as DNA: TGTGCCAGCAGCTTAGATCCCGATCAGGAGCAGTACTTC.